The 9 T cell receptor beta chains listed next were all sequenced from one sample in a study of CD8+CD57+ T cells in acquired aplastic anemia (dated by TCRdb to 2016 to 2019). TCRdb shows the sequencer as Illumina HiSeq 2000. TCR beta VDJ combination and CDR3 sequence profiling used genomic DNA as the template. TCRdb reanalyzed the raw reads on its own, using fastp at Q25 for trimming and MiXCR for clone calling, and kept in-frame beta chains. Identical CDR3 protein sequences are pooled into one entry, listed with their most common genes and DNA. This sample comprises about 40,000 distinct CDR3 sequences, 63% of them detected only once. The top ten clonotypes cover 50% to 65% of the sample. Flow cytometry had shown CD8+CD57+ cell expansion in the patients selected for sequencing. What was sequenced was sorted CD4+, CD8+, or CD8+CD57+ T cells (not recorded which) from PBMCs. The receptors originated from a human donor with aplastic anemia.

CDR3 DNA sequence: TGTGCCATCAGTGAGTCGCAGGGGCGGAGTGACTACACCTTC. Its protein is CAISESQGRSDYTF. The rearrangement uses TRBV10-3 and TRBJ1-2; TRBD1 is a possible D gene (6 bases). The V end was cut by 0 bases, the J end by 10 bases, with 15 bases between. The CDR3 extends over 14 amino acids. The germline V gene has CDR1 ENHRY and CDR2 SYGVKD.

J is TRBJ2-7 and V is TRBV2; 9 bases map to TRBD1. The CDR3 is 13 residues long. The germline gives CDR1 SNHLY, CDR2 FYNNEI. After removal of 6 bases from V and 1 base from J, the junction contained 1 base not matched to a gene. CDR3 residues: CASRGQGSYEQYF. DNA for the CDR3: TGTGCCAGCAGGGGACAGGGATCCTACGAGCAGTACTTC.

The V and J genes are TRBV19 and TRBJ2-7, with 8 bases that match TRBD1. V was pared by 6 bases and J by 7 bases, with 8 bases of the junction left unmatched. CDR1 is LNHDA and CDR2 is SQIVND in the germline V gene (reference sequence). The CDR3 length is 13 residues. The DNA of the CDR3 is TGTGCCAGTAGCGCAGGGGGCCCTGGGGAGCAGTACTTC. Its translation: CASSAGGPGEQYF.

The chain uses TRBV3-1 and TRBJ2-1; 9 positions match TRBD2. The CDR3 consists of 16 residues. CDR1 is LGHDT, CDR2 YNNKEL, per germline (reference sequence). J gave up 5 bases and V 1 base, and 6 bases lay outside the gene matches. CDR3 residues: CASSQVRAGGNNEQFF. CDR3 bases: TGTGCCAGCAGCCAAGTTAGAGCGGGGGGCAACAATGAGCAGTTCTTC.

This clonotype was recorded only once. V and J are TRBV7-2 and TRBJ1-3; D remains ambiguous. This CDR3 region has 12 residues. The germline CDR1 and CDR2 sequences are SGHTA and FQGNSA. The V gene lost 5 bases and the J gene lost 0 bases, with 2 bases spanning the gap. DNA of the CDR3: TGTGCCAGCAGCAACTCTGGAAACACCATATATTTT. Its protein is CASSNSGNTIYF. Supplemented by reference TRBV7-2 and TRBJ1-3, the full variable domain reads GAGVSQSPSNKVTEKGKDVELRCDPISGHTALYWYRQSLGQGLEFLIYFQGNSAPDKSGLPSDRFSAERTGGSVSTLTIQRTQQEDSAVYLCASSNSGNTIYFGEGSWLTVV.

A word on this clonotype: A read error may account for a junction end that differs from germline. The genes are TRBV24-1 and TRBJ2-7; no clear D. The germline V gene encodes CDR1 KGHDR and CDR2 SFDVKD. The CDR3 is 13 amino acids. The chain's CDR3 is CAISGPSSYEQYF. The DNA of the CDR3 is TGTGCCATCAGTGGGCCCAGCTCCTACGAGCAGTACTTC.

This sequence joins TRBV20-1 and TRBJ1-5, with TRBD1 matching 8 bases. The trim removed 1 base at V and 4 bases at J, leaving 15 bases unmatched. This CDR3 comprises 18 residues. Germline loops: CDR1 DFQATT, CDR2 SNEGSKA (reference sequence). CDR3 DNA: TGCAGTGCTAGAGCAAATAGTAGGACAGGGTATGGTAATCAGCCCCAGCATTTT. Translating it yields CSARANSRTGYGNQPQHF.

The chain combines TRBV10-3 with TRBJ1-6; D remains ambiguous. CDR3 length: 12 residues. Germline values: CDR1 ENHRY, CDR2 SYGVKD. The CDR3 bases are TGTGACACCGCCGAGGATTCTTCACCCCTCCACTTT. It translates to CDTAEDSSPLHF.

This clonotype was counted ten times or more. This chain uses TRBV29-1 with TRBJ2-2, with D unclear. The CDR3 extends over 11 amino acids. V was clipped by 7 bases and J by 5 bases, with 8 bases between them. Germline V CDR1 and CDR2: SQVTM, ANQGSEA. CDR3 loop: CSATVTGELFF. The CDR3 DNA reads TGCAGCGCAACAGTAACCGGGGAGCTGTTTTTT.